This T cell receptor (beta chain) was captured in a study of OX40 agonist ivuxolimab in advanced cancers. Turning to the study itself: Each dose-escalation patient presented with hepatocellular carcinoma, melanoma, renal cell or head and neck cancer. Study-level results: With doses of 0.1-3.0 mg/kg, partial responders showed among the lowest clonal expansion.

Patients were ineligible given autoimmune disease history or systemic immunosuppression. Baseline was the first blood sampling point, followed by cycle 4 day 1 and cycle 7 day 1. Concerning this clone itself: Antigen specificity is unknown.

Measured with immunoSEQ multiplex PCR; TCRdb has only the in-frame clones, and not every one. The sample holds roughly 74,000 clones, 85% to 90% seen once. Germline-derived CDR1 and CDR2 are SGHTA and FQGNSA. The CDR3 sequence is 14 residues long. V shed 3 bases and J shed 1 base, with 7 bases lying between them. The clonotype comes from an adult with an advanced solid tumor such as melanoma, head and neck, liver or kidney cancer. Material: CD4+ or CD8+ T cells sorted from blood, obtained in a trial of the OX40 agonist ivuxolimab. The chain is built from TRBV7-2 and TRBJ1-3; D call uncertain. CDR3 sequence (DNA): TGTGCCAGCAGCTTTGGAGGGTCTGGAAACACCATATATTTT. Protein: CASSFGGSGNTIYF.